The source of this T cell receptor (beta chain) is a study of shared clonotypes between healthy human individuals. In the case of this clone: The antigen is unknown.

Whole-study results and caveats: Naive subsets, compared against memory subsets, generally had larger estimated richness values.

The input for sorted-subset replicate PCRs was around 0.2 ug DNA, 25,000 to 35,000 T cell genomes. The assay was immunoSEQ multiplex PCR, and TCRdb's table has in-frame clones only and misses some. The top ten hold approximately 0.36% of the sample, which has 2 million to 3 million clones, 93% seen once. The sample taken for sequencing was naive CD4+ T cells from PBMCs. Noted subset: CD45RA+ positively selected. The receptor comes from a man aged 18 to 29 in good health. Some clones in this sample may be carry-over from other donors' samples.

CDR3 in amino acids: CASSLPQLGGGDEQYF. CDR3 sequence (DNA): TGTGCCAGCAGTTTACCCCAATTGGGAGGGGGAGACGAGCAGTACTTC. V gene TRBV28 combines with J gene TRBJ2-7; D perhaps matches TRBD2 (7 bases). Germline V gene data show CDR1 as MDHEN and CDR2 as SYDVKM. Trimming took off 2 bases at V and 5 bases at J, with 19 bases between the two ends. The CDR3 is 16 amino acids.